These 18 T cell receptor beta chains share one sample of origin, sequenced in a study of shared clonotypes between healthy human individuals. Only in-frame clones appear in the TCRdb table, and some are missing; sequencing was by immunoSEQ multiplex PCR. The sample lists about 1,800,000 clones, over 85% occurring once. It was CD45RO-negative cells, positively selected for CCR7, that made up naive CD8 cells, with terminally differentiated effector memory CD45RA+ cells excluded. Sequencing was done on a sample of naive CD8+ T cells sorted from blood. The receptor source for this set is a man in his late teens or twenties in good health.

The chain recombines TRBV6-5 with TRBJ2-7; 8 bases agree with TRBD2. The CDR3 is made up of 14 amino acids. Germline V gene data show CDR1 as MNHEY and CDR2 as SVGAGI. Trimming at V came to 6 bases and at J to 3 bases, leaving 7 bases not matched to a gene. Here the CDR3 reads CASSPSRGGYEQYF. DNA of the CDR3: TGTGCCAGCAGCCCCTCCCGGGGGGGCTACGAGCAGTACTTC.

The J gene is TRBJ2-7, the V gene TRBV6-1, with 13 positions matching TRBD2. V lost 10 bases to trimming and J lost 4 bases; unmatched junction nucleotides: 7. Germline lookup yields CDR1 MNHNS and CDR2 SASEGT. This CDR3 contains 14 residues. Here the CDR3 DNA reads TGTGCCACCGAGCCGACTAGCGGGGGGTACGAGCAGTACTTC. Amino acids: CATEPTSGGYEQYF.

This chain uses TRBV7-2 with TRBJ2-7, with TRBD2 identical over 10 bases. The CDR3 consists of 15 residues. V was pared by 7 bases and J by 2 bases, with 8 bases of the junction left unmatched. CDR1 SGHTA and CDR2 FQGNSA come from the germline V gene. The CDR3 sequence: CASTATSGAPYEQYF. The CDR3 DNA is TGTGCCAGCACAGCTACTAGCGGGGCGCCCTACGAGCAGTACTTC.

The CDR3 reads CASSIFGGVTNTEAFF. The CDR3, as DNA: TGTGCCAGTAGTATATTTGGCGGGGTCACGAACACTGAAGCTTTCTTT. The gene calls are TRBV19 and TRBJ1-1; D unresolved. The CDR3 spans 16 residues. CDR1 is LNHDA and CDR2 is SQIVND in the germline V gene (reference sequence). Trimming took off 2 bases at V and 1 base at J, with 14 bases between the two ends.

This chain links TRBV7-9 with TRBJ1-1; no clear D. From germline, CDR1 is SEHNR and CDR2 FQNEAQ (reference sequence). Trimming stripped 7 bases from V and 5 bases from J, with 17 bases between. The CDR3 loop spans 14 amino acids. The CDR3 DNA reads as TGTGCCAGCACTCCTAGGGAGGGTGGGACTGAAGCTTTCTTT. Translation: CASTPREGGTEAFF.

V gene TRBV5-4 combines with J gene TRBJ2-1; tentative D call: TRBD1 (5 bases). V shed 0 bases and J shed 0 bases, with 7 bases lying between them. CDR3 length: 15 amino acids. Germline V gene lookup returns CDR1 SGHNT and CDR2 YYREEE (reference sequence). The CDR3: CASSLGQISYNEQFF. As DNA, the CDR3 is TGTGCCAGCAGCTTGGGACAGATCTCCTACAATGAGCAGTTCTTC.

This rearrangement joins TRBV7-8 to TRBJ2-3; the D gene is possibly TRBD2 (6 bases). Germline V lookup: CDR1 SGHVS, CDR2 FQNEAQ. This CDR3 contains 17 residues. V lost 4 bases and J 6 bases, leaving 23 bases between the germline ends. CDR3 sequence (DNA): TGTGCCAGCAGCTCCTCCCCTGACGGAGGGTTCGCGGATACGCAGTATTTT. Its translation is CASSSSPDGGFADTQYF.

The chain is built from TRBV7-2 and TRBJ1-2, with 10 bases lining up with TRBD1. The CDR3 has 15 residues. The germline gives CDR1 SGHTA, CDR2 FQGNSA. The ends lost 4 bases at V and 7 bases at J; junction bases unmatched: 9. CDR3 loop: CASSSRTGGSGGYTF. CDR3 bases: TGTGCCAGCAGCTCCCGGACAGGGGGAAGTGGTGGCTACACCTTC.

The chain uses TRBV29-1 and TRBJ2-3; 11 nucleotides match TRBD2. Per the germline V gene, CDR1 is SQVTM and CDR2 is ANQGSEA. V gave up 2 bases and J gave up 5 bases; unmatched junction bases: 6. This CDR3 comprises 15 residues. In DNA form, the CDR3 reads TGCAGCGTTGAACAACTAGCGGGAGTAGTAGATACGCAGTATTTT. It is translated as CSVEQLAGVVDTQYF.

The chain couples TRBV5-1 to TRBJ2-1; TRBD1 matches at 7 bases. The CDR3 runs to 13 residues. Germline loops: CDR1 SGHRS, CDR2 YFSETQ. Trimming took 4 bases from V and 9 from J; bases not matched to a gene: 7. CDR3 in amino acids: CASSPPGGPEQFF. The CDR3 nucleotides are TGCGCCAGCAGCCCGCCAGGGGGACCTGAGCAGTTCTTC.

V and J are TRBV27 and TRBJ1-5; TRBD1 is a possible D gene (5 bases). The CDR3 totals 15 residues. Germline values: CDR1 MNHEY, CDR2 SMNVEV (reference sequence). The V end was cut by 2 bases, the J end by 5 bases, with 13 bases between. CDR3 in DNA: TGTGCCAGCAGTTTAATCAGGGATGGGGATCAGCCCCAGCATTTT. Residues: CASSLIRDGDQPQHF.

The chain is built from TRBV5-6 and TRBJ2-1, with TRBD2 matching 13 bases. Germline lookup yields CDR1 SGHDT and CDR2 YYEEEE. Trimming at V came to 3 bases and at J to 5 bases, leaving 2 bases not matched to a gene. This CDR3 has 15 amino acids. CDR3 nucleotide sequence: TGTGCCAGCAGCTCCGGGACTAGCGGGAACAATGAGCAGTTCTTC. Its translation is CASSSGTSGNNEQFF.

The CDR3 DNA reads TGTGCCAGCAGCCAAGAAGCCGGACAGAACACCGGGGAGCTGTTTTTT. Residues: CASSQEAGQNTGELFF. The chain recombines TRBV4-2 with TRBJ2-2, with D possibly being TRBD1 (5 bases). CDR1 is LGHNA, CDR2 YNFKEQ, per germline. V was pared by 0 bases and J by 1 base, with 9 bases between. The CDR3 consists of 16 residues.

In nucleotides, the CDR3 is TGTGCCAGCAGCTTACAGGGGCACAATGGCTACACCTTC. Its translation is CASSLQGHNGYTF. J is TRBJ1-2 and V is TRBV6-5; 7 bases are shared with TRBD1. This CDR3 comprises 13 residues. CDR1 is MNHEY, CDR2 SVGAGI, per germline. V gave up 6 bases and J gave up 6 bases; unmatched junction bases: 7.

The chain carries TRBV7-9 and TRBJ1-4; tentative D call: TRBD1 (6 bases). This CDR3 region has 15 residues. Trimming cost V 4 bases and J 5 bases, with 14 bases left between them. Germline CDR1 SEHNR, CDR2 FQNEAQ (reference sequence). CDR3 DNA sequence: TGTGCCAGCAGCTCGTTCAGGGGAGAAAATGAAAAACTGTTTTTT. Its translation: CASSSFRGENEKLFF.

The CDR3 spells CASSLNVYEQYF. The CDR3, as DNA: TGTGCCAGCAGTTTAAATGTCTACGAGCAGTACTTC. The chain joins TRBV6-6 to TRBJ2-7; no reliable D call. V was shortened by 4 bases and J by 3 bases, with 7 bases between the two germline ends. The germline gives CDR1 MNHNY, CDR2 SVGAGI (reference sequence). CDR3 length equals 12 residues.

The gene calls are TRBV4-1 and TRBJ1-2, with D maybe TRBD1 (5 bases). Germline loops: CDR1 MGHRA, CDR2 YSYEKL. V was shortened by 3 bases and J by 6 bases, with 20 bases between the two germline ends. This CDR3 region has 16 residues. This CDR3 reads CASSHGGQSRGHGYTF. Written as DNA, the CDR3 is TGCGCCAGCAGCCACGGGGGTCAGTCAAGGGGTCATGGCTACACCTTC.

The chain uses TRBV5-4 and TRBJ2-1; D call uncertain. The CDR3 totals 14 residues. Per the germline V gene, CDR1 is SGHNT and CDR2 is YYREEE (reference sequence). V shed 0 bases and J shed 8 bases, with 12 bases lying between them. This chain's CDR3 is CASSLAPQSYEQFF. The CDR3 DNA is TGTGCCAGCAGCTTGGCCCCCCAGAGCTATGAGCAGTTCTTC. The full variable domain, with the rest looked up from reference TRBV5-4 and TRBJ2-1, is ETGVTQSPTHLIKTRGQQVTLRCSSQSGHNTVSWYQQALGQGPQFIFQYYREEENGRGNFPPRFSGLQFPNYSSELNVNALELDDSALYLCASSLAPQSYEQFFGPGTRLTVL.